This is a list of T cell receptor beta chains from one sample in a study of cytomegalovirus exposure and HLA in healthy donors. TCRdb's table, derived via immunoSEQ multiplex PCR, lists solely in-frame clones and lacks some. This repertoire shows hundreds of thousands of clones, roughly 80% found once; its top ten account for approximately 2.8%. The source material was PBMCs. The source is a man aged 25 to 45 in good health and CMV-seronegative. The CDR3 runs from the conserved cysteine through the conserved F or W. Where a row states a size, it is once, few, many or the class of an expanded clone; other rows omit it.

NA	TRBV18	TRBJ1-5	CASSPDRGLQPQHF
once	TRBV27	TRBJ2-7	CASAVTSSYEQYF
NA	TRBV6-6	TRBJ1-5	CASSYSWTGVNLPNF
NA	TRBV7-9	TRBJ2-7	CSSSRGGNSYEQYF
few	TRBV6-6	TRBJ2-1	CASSKRTGGTVREQFF
NA	TRBV6-5	TRBJ1-3	CASRGPHPRDTIYF
NA	TRBV9	TRBJ1-1	CASSGGGNSNTEAFF
once	TRBV12-1	TRBJ1-3	CASSPPDWRSGNTIYF
medium-sized	TRBV9	TRBJ1-3	CASSTGQLSVGNTIYF
NA	TRBV10-3	TRBJ2-3	CAISELGGSTDTQYF
NA	TRBV7-2	TRBJ2-6	CASSRRLAGGTGASVLTF
NA	TRBV9	TRBJ2-1	CASSVGGLAGDNEQFF
few	TRBV5-4	TRBJ2-1	CASSSPGQRTNEQFF
NA	TRBV7-7	TRBJ2-3	CASSPGGTDTQYF
NA	TRBV27	TRBJ1-1	CASSQSSTGSAEAFF
NA	TRBV6-6	TRBJ1-6	CATQGGFSSYNSPLHF
few	TRBV6-6	TRBJ1-6	CASSQTTGDSPLHF
NA	TRBV28	TRBJ2-7	CARTPGQKTYEQYF
NA	TRBV6-5	TRBJ1-2	CASSPYRGFYGYTF
NA	TRBV7-8	TRBJ2-6	CASSLDSGASVLTF
NA	TRBV4-3	TRBJ1-3	CASSQDLGHRNTIYF
NA	TRBV2	TRBJ1-5	CASNDGLDRGLYSNQPQHF
NA	TRBV4-2	TRBJ1-2	CASSQDLPGQNSFSGYTF
NA	TRBV28	TRBJ1-2	CASSGDRQGYGYTF
NA	TRBV5-4	TRBJ2-2	CASSPGGELFF
once	TRBV7-3	TRBJ2-3	CASSLTGSTDTQYF
NA	TRBV4-3	TRBJ2-3	CASSQDSESTDTQYF